These T cell receptor beta chains were read from a single sample in a study of blood T cells in healthy people across ages. TCRdb passed the 5' RACE reads through MiXCR, listing each CDR3 protein once. The sample shows 1,800,000 or so distinct CDR3 sequences, roughly two fifths of them seen only once. Material for sequencing was blood. The receptor set was obtained from a human donor in good health. Each CDR3 is given with its conserved first and last residue. A D gene is named only where the DNA matches it firmly. The size entry is marked missing in some rows and otherwise reads once, few, many or a size class.

J gene,V gene,clone size,D gene,CDR3 protein,CDR3 DNA
TRBJ2-7,TRBV9,few,TRBD1,CASSQGAWYEQYF,TGTGCCAGCTCACAGGGGGCCTGGTACGAGCAGTACTTC
TRBJ2-1,TRBV28,NA,NA,CAPLRGVTSSYNEQFF,TGTGCCCCTCTAAGGGGGGTCACGAGCTCCTACAATGAGCAGTTCTTC
TRBJ1-2,TRBV7-6,NA,NA,CASSLARSFAGTGNYGYTF,TGTGCCAGCAGCTTAGCCCGGTCCTTTGCAGGGACGGGGAACTATGGCTACACCTTC
TRBJ1-1,TRBV6-5,few,TRBD1,CASSYSRTGTTEAFF,TGTGCCAGCAGTTACTCCCGGACAGGGACAACTGAAGCTTTCTTT
TRBJ2-3,TRBV29-1,NA,TRBD1,CSVGRGQATDTQYF,TGCAGCGTTGGCAGGGGGCAGGCCACAGATACGCAGTATTTT
TRBJ1-5,TRBV7-2,NA,NA,CASSPGLHSNQPQHF,TGTGCCAGCAGCCCGGGCTTACATAGCAATCAGCCCCAGCATTTT
TRBJ2-2,TRBV6-2/TRBV6-3,NA,NA,CASSDAPGALGTGELFF,TGTGCCAGCAGTGACGCACCGGGGGCGCTGGGTACCGGGGAGCTGTTTTTT
TRBJ2-3,TRBV2,NA,NA,CASRVSGGVDTQYF,TGTGCCAGCAGAGTATCGGGGGGCGTAGATACGCAGTATTTT
TRBJ2-3,TRBV2,NA,NA,CASSVTVIFTDTQYF,TGTGCCAGCAGTGTGACGGTAATCTTCACAGATACGCAGTATTTT
TRBJ2-7,TRBV5-6,NA,TRBD1,CASSLRDRAPDEQYF,TGTGCCAGCAGCTTGAGGGACAGGGCTCCTGACGAGCAGTACTTC
TRBJ1-1,TRBV12-3/TRBV12-4,few,TRBD1,CASRTQGTLNTEAFF,TGTGCCAGCAGGACACAGGGGACCCTGAACACTGAAGCTTTCTTT
TRBJ1-5,TRBV7-9,NA,NA,CASSVRDKKRASASQPQHF,TGTGCCAGCAGCGTCCGGGACAAAAAAAGGGCATCGGCAAGTCAGCCCCAGCATTTT
TRBJ2-3,TRBV7-2,few,TRBD1,CASSFRTGGTAVDTQYF,TGTGCCAGCAGCTTTCGGACAGGGGGCACGGCGGTAGATACGCAGTATTTT
TRBJ2-7,TRBV11-2,NA,TRBD1,CASSPPDRGKYEQYF,TGTGCCAGCAGCCCCCCGGACAGGGGGAAATACGAGCAGTACTTC
TRBJ2-7,TRBV2,NA,NA,CASRVGDLYEQYF,TGTGCCAGCAGGGTAGGGGATTTGTACGAGCAGTACTTC
TRBJ1-6,TRBV20-1,NA,NA,CSANKGRGSYNSPLHF,TGCAGTGCTAATAAGGGCCGGGGCTCCTATAATTCACCCCTCCACTTT
TRBJ1-2,TRBV6-5,NA,NA,CASSYGLGKQRDYGYTF,TGTGCCAGCAGTTACGGCCTCGGGAAGCAGAGGGACTATGGCTACACCTTC
TRBJ2-2,TRBV2,NA,NA,CARGRVSGELFF,TGTGCCAGAGGGCGAGTTAGCGGGGAGCTGTTTTTT
TRBJ2-2,TRBV7-3,NA,TRBD2,CASSLTGARGELFF,TGTGCCAGCAGCTTGACCGGGGCTCGGGGGGAACTGTTTTTT
TRBJ2-3,TRBV3-1,NA,NA,CASSQDMPTSDTQYF,TGTGCCAGCAGCCAGGACATGCCCACCTCAGATACGCAGTATTTT
TRBJ2-3,TRBV12-3/TRBV12-4,NA,TRBD2,CASSEGLVGVVDTQYF,TGTGCCAGCAGTGAGGGACTAGTGGGGGTTGTAGATACGCAGTATTTT
TRBJ2-5,TRBV20-1,few,NA,CSARRYRREETQYF,TGCAGTGCTAGACGGTACCGGAGGGAAGAGACCCAGTACTTC
TRBJ2-3,TRBV9,NA,NA,CASSVATTAVGDTQYF,TGTGCCAGCAGCGTAGCTACAACAGCAGTCGGAGATACGCAGTATTTT
TRBJ2-7,TRBV5-4,NA,NA,CASSFGPQGHEQYF,TGTGCCAGCAGCTTTGGACCCCAGGGCCACGAGCAGTACTTC
TRBJ2-7,TRBV5-1,NA,TRBD2,CASSPVAGGPDEQYF,TGCGCCAGCAGCCCCGTGGCGGGGGGGCCGGACGAGCAGTACTTC
TRBJ1-2,TRBV28,many,TRBD1,CASSNWDREDTF,TGTGCCAGCAGCAACTGGGACAGGGAAGACACCTTC
TRBJ2-2,TRBV7-2,NA,NA,CASSPCQAPNTGELFF,TGTGCCAGCAGCCCCTGTCAGGCGCCGAACACCGGGGAGCTGTTTTTT
TRBJ1-5,TRBV6-2/TRBV6-3,NA,NA,CASSYSQRLSSYQPQHF,TGTGCCAGCAGTTACTCCCAAAGGTTGAGTAGTTATCAGCCCCAGCATTTT
TRBJ1-5,TRBV20-1,NA,NA,CSARSGEGNQPQHF,TGCAGTGCTAGATCGGGGGAGGGTAATCAGCCCCAGCATTTT
TRBJ2-3,TRBV7-9,few,TRBD2,CASSLSPGLATDTQYF,TGTGCCAGCAGCTTATCCCCGGGACTAGCAACAGATACGCAGTATTTT
TRBJ2-3,TRBV28,NA,TRBD2,CASSLGAGYTDAQYF,TGTGCCAGCAGTTTAGGAGCGGGATACACAGATGCGCAGTATTTT
TRBJ2-5,TRBV29-1,NA,NA,CSVEVGQGLDEQYF,TGCAGCGTTGAAGTGGGTCAAGGGTTGGATGAGCAGTACTTC
TRBJ1-2,TRBV7-3,few,NA,CASSQTPLRQNYGYTF,TGTGCCAGCAGCCAAACCCCTCTTAGACAGAACTATGGCTACACCTTC
TRBJ1-2,TRBV11-2,few,NA,CASSFGLHPNYGYTF,TGTGCCAGCAGCTTTGGGTTGCACCCTAACTATGGCTACACCTTC
TRBJ2-7,TRBV7-2,many,NA,CASSLGGLSSYEQYF,TGTGCCAGCAGCTTAGGGGGTTTGAGCTCCTACGAGCAGTACTTC
TRBJ1-2,TRBV27,NA,NA,CASARVPGTGGHTF,TGTGCCAGCGCGAGAGTCCCAGGGACGGGTGGCCACACCTTC
TRBJ2-1,TRBV7-2,NA,TRBD2,CASSFGRAGNEQFF,TGTGCCAGCAGCTTTGGACGAGCGGGGAATGAGCAATTCTTC
TRBJ1-2,TRBV4-3,NA,NA,CASSQERFRELNYGYTF,TGCGCCAGCAGCCAAGAACGTTTTAGGGAGCTGAACTATGGCTACACCTTC
TRBJ2-4,TRBV10-3,NA,NA,CAISGDGDVQYF,TGTGCCATCAGTGGGGACGGGGATGTTCAGTACTTC
TRBJ2-1,TRBV9,NA,NA,CASSDSGGRSYNEQFF,TGTGCCAGCAGCGACTCGGGCGGACGCTCCTACAATGAGCAGTTCTTC
TRBJ2-7,TRBV5-4,NA,NA,CASMSREGTGEQYF,TGTGCCAGCATGAGTAGAGAGGGGACGGGCGAGCAGTACTTC
TRBJ2-1,TRBV20-1,NA,NA,CSARVDPPGEQFF,TGCAGTGCTAGAGTTGACCCACCCGGTGAGCAGTTCTTC
TRBJ1-4,TRBV15,NA,TRBD1,CATFVGGQGSSLGEKLFF,TGTGCCACCTTCGTCGGGGGACAGGGAAGTTCTCTGGGTGAAAAACTGTTTTTT
TRBJ1-1,TRBV7-2,NA,NA,CASSFGDEAFF,TGTGCCAGCAGCTTTGGAGACGAAGCTTTCTTT
TRBJ2-1,TRBV12-3/TRBV12-4,NA,TRBD1,CASSKLSGTGYYNEQFF,TGTGCCAGCAGTAAATTATCCGGGACAGGTTATTACAATGAGCAGTTCTTC
TRBJ1-6,TRBV28,NA,NA,CASTSDLNIWSPLHF,TGTGCCAGCACCTCGGACCTCAACATATGGTCACCCCTCCACTTT
TRBJ2-3,TRBV29-1,NA,NA,CSVGAIVGLSPDTQYF,TGCAGCGTTGGGGCGATTGTGGGACTCTCACCAGATACGCAGTATTTT
TRBJ2-1,TRBV27,NA,NA,CASRTTEISYNEQFF,TGTGCCAGCAGGACGACAGAGATCTCCTACAATGAGCAGTTCTTC
TRBJ2-1,TRBV3-1,NA,NA,CASSQSIAELVYNEQFF,TGTGCCAGCAGCCAAAGTATAGCGGAACTCGTGTACAATGAGCAGTTCTTC
TRBJ2-5,TRBV5-8,NA,TRBD1,CAGSLQGRETQYF,TGTGCCGGCAGCTTACAGGGGCGAGAGACCCAGTACTTC
TRBJ1-1,TRBV5-1,NA,NA,CASTRRENTEAFF,TGCGCCAGCACCAGAAGGGAGAACACTGAAGCTTTCTTT
TRBJ2-7,TRBV15,few,TRBD1,CATSRERDSNNYEQYF,TGTGCCACCAGCAGAGAAAGGGACAGCAATAACTACGAGCAGTACTTC
TRBJ2-5,TRBV14,NA,NA,CASSQDQGTFEETQYF,TGTGCCAGCAGCCAAGATCAAGGGACTTTTGAAGAGACCCAGTACTTC
TRBJ1-1,TRBV11-3,NA,NA,CASSLSTGYTTEAFF,TGTGCCAGCAGCTTATCTACAGGGTATACCACTGAAGCTTTCTTT
TRBJ1-2,TRBV7-9,few,TRBD1,CASSNQRQGGSYGYTF,TGTGCCAGCAGCAACCAACGACAGGGAGGTTCCTATGGCTACACCTTC
TRBJ2-7,TRBV12-5,NA,NA,CARPLSEQYF,TGTGCCAGGCCCCTCTCTGAGCAGTACTTC
TRBJ2-7,TRBV6-6,NA,TRBD1,CASSYDRDFYEQYF,TGTGCCAGCAGTTACGACAGGGATTTCTACGAGCAGTACTTC
TRBJ2-7,TRBV5-1,NA,NA,CASSLESDRAFYEQYF,TGCGCCAGCAGCTTGGAGTCGGACAGAGCTTTCTACGAGCAGTACTTC